These T cell receptor beta chains were read from a single sample in a study of monozygotic twins with inflammatory bowel disease. For each CDR3 protein, TCRdb gives one entry from its re-call of the 5' RACE reads, without DNA. The sample includes 140,000 to 150,000 distinct CDR3 sequences. Sequencing used blood. The source is a human donor with ulcerative colitis or Crohn's disease, or a healthy co-twin of an affected twin (not recorded which). The CDR3 runs from the conserved cysteine through the conserved F or W.

v_call	j_call	cdr3_aa
TRBV4-2	TRBJ2-7	CASSQDLGYEQYF
TRBV27	TRBJ1-1	CASSSLGGNTEAFF
TRBV20-1	TRBJ1-2	CSAGGVNYGYTF
TRBV21-1	TRBJ1-4	CASSKYRTGGEEKLFF
TRBV2	TRBJ2-5	CADRVEETQYF
TRBV9	TRBJ2-3	CASSPSSYTQYF
TRBV3-1	TRBJ2-1	CASSQVPDRGEQFF
TRBV7-9	TRBJ2-1	CASSLDGVWNEQFF
TRBV5-1	TRBJ2-1	CASSLAGLAGDGNEQFF
TRBV5-1	TRBJ1-5	CASSLGGDQPQHF
TRBV20-1	TRBJ2-3	CSAQRELTDTQYF
TRBV3-1	TRBJ1-1	CASSQGWTADTEAFF
TRBV20-1	TRBJ2-1	CSASGRVTYNEQFF
TRBV4-1	TRBJ2-3	CASSQGPWDTQYF
TRBV7-9	TRBJ2-5	CASSGPGLAGWETQYF
TRBV5-5	TRBJ2-5	CASSLGGSVNRETQYF
TRBV4-3	TRBJ1-1	CASSQPGTVNTEAFF
TRBV6-6	TRBJ1-6	CASSYVSVNSPLHF
TRBV27	TRBJ2-7	CASSSRSTVPYEQYF
TRBV6-1	TRBJ2-1	CASSERQGALYNEQFF
TRBV6-1	TRBJ1-5	CASKPGTGGYSNQPQHF
TRBV5-1	TRBJ2-1	CASSLWESGGNEQFF
TRBV7-2	TRBJ2-5	CASSLGLREGKETQYF
TRBV7-9	TRBJ2-1	CASTYMLRLRVHEQFF
TRBV14	TRBJ1-2	CASSQYRGPTYGYTF
TRBV25-1	TRBJ1-2	CASSESGLSLATYGYTF
TRBV20-1	TRBJ1-5	CSAQETVYQPQHF
TRBV5-1	TRBJ1-2	CASSFSGRDGYTF
TRBV6-5	TRBJ1-2	CASRRGAMNGYTF
TRBV30	TRBJ1-6	CAWSKGQLSSPLHF
TRBV11-2	TRBJ2-7	CASSPSGIYEQYF
TRBV7-7	TRBJ2-5	CASSLQGTGRETQYF
TRBV6-1	TRBJ1-5	CASSEPGLPLPQHF
TRBV20-1	TRBJ2-7	CSARGAGWSYEQYF
TRBV2	TRBJ1-2	CASRAGGNKHYTF
TRBV10-2	TRBJ1-6	CASSIGQGIDSPLHF
TRBV11-3	TRBJ2-7	CASSATGAQGEQYF
TRBV6-1	TRBJ2-7	CASRPGQGIYEQYF
TRBV5-1	TRBJ2-5	CASSLVTTQETQYF
TRBV28	TRBJ1-3	CASSLLGQGNTIYF
TRBV7-9	TRBJ2-5	CASSPRRDFGETQYF
TRBV7-8	TRBJ1-5	CASKSSGQGVDQPQHF
TRBV29-1	TRBJ2-7	CSVGVGYEQYF
TRBV6-1	TRBJ1-4	CASSPGTLGEKLFF
TRBV7-9	TRBJ2-2	CASSLGISGNTGELFF
TRBV24-1	TRBJ1-2	CATSGDRGDYGYTF
TRBV27	TRBJ1-1	CASSRPRTGRFEAFF
TRBV7-3	TRBJ2-1	CASGIGGDSYNEQFF
TRBV7-9	TRBJ1-2	CATRDSANYGYTF
TRBV18	TRBJ1-3	CASSPLTDWVIGNTIYF
TRBV12-3/TRBV12-4	TRBJ2-1	CASSLRDRDYNEQFF
TRBV4-2	TRBJ1-2	CASTLGAGFCYTF
TRBV5-1	TRBJ2-1	CASSLALLLADYYNEQFF